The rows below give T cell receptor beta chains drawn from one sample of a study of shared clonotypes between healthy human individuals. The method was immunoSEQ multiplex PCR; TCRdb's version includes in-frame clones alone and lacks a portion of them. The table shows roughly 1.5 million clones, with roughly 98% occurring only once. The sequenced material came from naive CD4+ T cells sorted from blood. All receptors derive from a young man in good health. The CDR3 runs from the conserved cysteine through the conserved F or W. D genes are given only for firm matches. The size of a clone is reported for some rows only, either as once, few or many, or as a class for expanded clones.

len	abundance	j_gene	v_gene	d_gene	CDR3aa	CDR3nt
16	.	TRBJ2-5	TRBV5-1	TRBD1	CASSFLGQSQQETQYF	TGCGCCAGCAGCTTCTTGGGACAGTCACAACAAGAGACCCAGTACTTC
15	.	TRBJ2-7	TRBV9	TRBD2	CASSVEAGDSYEQYF	TGTGCCAGCAGCGTAGAGGCGGGAGACAGTTACGAGCAGTACTTC
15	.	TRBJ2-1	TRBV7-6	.	CASSLRTLGPNEQFF	TGTGCCAGCAGCTTACGGACTCTCGGGCCGAATGAGCAGTTCTTC
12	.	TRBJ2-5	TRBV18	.	CASSPLGETQYF	TGTGCCAGCTCACCACTAGGGGAGACCCAGTACTTC
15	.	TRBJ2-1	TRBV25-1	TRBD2	CASNFGGSGSHEQFF	TGTGCCAGCAATTTCGGAGGCAGCGGGAGCCATGAGCAGTTCTTC
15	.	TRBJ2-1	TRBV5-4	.	CASSPGVAGASEQFF	TGTGCCAGCAGCCCCGGTGTAGCAGGAGCCAGTGAGCAGTTCTTC
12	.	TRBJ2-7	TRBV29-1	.	CSVLGGGNEQYF	TGCAGCGTTCTTGGAGGGGGGAACGAGCAGTACTTC
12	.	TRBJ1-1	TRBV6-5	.	CAIQGPDTEAFF	TGTGCCATACAGGGACCCGACACTGAAGCTTTCTTT
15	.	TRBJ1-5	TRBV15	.	CATSGARIENQPQHF	TGTGCCACCAGCGGGGCCCGGATTGAAAATCAGCCCCAGCATTTT
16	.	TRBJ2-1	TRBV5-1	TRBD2	CASSLGSGRAAGEQFF	TGCGCCAGCAGCTTGGGTAGCGGGAGGGCCGCCGGTGAGCAGTTCTTC
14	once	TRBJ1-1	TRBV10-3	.	CAISERNRDTEAFF	TGTGCCATCAGTGAGAGGAACAGAGACACTGAAGCTTTCTTT
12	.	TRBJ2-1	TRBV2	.	CASSEVANEQFF	TGTGCCAGCAGTGAAGTGGCCAATGAGCAGTTCTTC
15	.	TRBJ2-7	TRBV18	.	CASSPLPTGPYEQYF	TGTGCCAGCTCACCACTACCGACTGGGCCGTACGAGCAGTACTTC
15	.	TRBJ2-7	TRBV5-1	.	CASSSFVDGASEQYF	TGCGCCAGCAGCTCGTTCGTAGATGGAGCTTCCGAGCAGTACTTC
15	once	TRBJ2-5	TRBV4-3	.	CASSQESRGPETQYF	TGCGCCAGCAGCCAAGAGTCCCGGGGTCCAGAGACCCAGTACTTC
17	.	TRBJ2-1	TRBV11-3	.	CASSLGGRGRAYNEQFF	TGTGCCAGCAGCTTAGGGGGCAGGGGTAGGGCCTACAATGAGCAGTTCTTC
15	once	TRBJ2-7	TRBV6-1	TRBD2	CASSIGGSGSYEQYF	TGTGCCAGCAGCATAGGAGGTAGCGGGAGTTACGAGCAGTACTTC
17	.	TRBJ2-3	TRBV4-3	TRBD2	CASSLQLTSGGTDTQYF	TGCGCCAGCAGCCTCCAGTTAACTAGCGGGGGCACAGATACGCAGTATTTT
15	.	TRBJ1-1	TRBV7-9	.	CASSLSRQLNTEAFF	TGTGCCAGCAGCCTATCCAGACAATTGAACACTGAAGCTTTCTTT
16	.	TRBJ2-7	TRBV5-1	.	CASSPTRSGDVNEQYF	TGCGCCAGCAGCCCAACCCGGTCCGGGGATGTTAACGAGCAGTACTTC
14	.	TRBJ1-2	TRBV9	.	CASSVGERSYGYTF	TGTGCCAGCAGCGTCGGAGAACGGAGCTATGGCTACACCTTC
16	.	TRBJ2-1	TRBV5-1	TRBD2	CASSFLSGSSYNEQFF	TGCGCCAGCAGCTTCTTGAGCGGGAGCTCCTACAATGAGCAGTTCTTC
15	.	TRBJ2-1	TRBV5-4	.	CASSALSGSYNEQFF	TGTGCCAGCAGCGCACTAAGCGGCTCCTACAATGAGCAGTTCTTC
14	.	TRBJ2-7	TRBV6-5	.	CASSFAPATDEQYF	TGTGCCAGCAGTTTCGCCCCAGCGACGGACGAGCAGTACTTC
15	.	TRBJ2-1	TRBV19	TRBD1	CASSTLRDRGDEQFF	TGTGCCAGTAGTACTCTCCGGGACAGGGGGGATGAGCAGTTCTTC
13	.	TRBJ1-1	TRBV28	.	CASLSGGNTEAFF	TGTGCCAGCCTTTCCGGGGGGAACACTGAAGCTTTCTTT
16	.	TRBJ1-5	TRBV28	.	CASSSMGGNSNQPQHF	TGTGCCAGCAGTTCCATGGGTGGTAATAGCAATCAGCCCCAGCATTTT
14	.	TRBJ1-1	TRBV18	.	CASSPQIQGTEAFF	TGTGCCAGCTCACCTCAAATACAGGGCACTGAAGCTTTCTTT
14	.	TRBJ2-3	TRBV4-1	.	CASSQDPKRDTQYF	TGCGCCAGCAGCCAAGATCCCAAGAGGGATACGCAGTATTTT
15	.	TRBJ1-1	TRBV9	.	CASSVSPRQPTEAFF	TGTGCCAGCAGCGTATCCCCTCGGCAGCCTACTGAAGCTTTCTTT
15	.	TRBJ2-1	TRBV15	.	CATSRGGALRHEQFF	TGTGCCACCAGCAGAGGAGGGGCCTTGAGGCATGAGCAGTTCTTC
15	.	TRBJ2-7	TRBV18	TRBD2	CASSPRGEGPYEQYF	TGTGCCAGCTCACCACGGGGGGAGGGCCCTTACGAGCAGTACTTC
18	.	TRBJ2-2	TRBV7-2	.	CASSPPRTGSANTGELFF	TGTGCCAGCAGCCCTCCCCGTACCGGGTCCGCGAACACCGGGGAGCTGTTTTTT
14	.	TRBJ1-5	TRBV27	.	CASSSAPLGQPQHF	TGTGCCAGCAGTTCTGCCCCTCTCGGTCAGCCCCAGCATTTT
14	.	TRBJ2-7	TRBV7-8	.	CASSLAGRTYEQYF	TGTGCCAGCAGCTTAGCGGGTCGGACATACGAGCAGTACTTC
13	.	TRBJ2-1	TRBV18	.	CASSLSIDNEQFF	TGTGCCAGCTCACTCTCGATCGACAATGAGCAGTTCTTC
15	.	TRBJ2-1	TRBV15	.	CATSRDPQGLNEQFF	TGTGCCACCAGCAGAGACCCCCAGGGGTTAAATGAGCAGTTCTTC
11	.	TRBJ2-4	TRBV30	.	CAWSLQNIQYF	TGTGCCTGGAGTTTGCAAAACATTCAGTACTTC
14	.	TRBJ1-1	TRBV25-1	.	CASSESRQASEAFF	TGTGCCAGCAGTGAATCCCGACAGGCGTCTGAAGCTTTCTTT
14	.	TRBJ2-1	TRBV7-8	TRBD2	CASSRTSWADEQFF	TGTGCCAGCAGCAGGACTAGTTGGGCGGATGAGCAGTTCTTC
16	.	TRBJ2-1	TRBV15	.	CATSRDFYGSHNEQFF	TGTGCCACCAGCAGAGATTTTTACGGGAGCCACAATGAGCAGTTCTTC